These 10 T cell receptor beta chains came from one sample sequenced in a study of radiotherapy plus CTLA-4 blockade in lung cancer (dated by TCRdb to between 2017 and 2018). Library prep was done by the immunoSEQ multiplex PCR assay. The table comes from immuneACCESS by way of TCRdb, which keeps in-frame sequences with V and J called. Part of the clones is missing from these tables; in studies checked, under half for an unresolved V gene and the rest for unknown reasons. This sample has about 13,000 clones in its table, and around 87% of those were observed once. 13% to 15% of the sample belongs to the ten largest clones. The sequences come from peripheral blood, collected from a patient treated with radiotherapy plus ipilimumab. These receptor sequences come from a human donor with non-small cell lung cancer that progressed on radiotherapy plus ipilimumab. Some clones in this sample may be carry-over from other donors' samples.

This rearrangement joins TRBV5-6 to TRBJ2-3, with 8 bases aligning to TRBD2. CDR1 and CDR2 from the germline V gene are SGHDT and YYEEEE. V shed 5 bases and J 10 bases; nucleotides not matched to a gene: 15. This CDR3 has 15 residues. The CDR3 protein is CASSPGGASVGPQYF. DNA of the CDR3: TGTGCCAGCAGTCCCGGGGGGGCCTCTGTTGGTCCGCAGTATTTT.

CDR3 bases: TGTGCCAGCAGTGACACAAGAGGGGGAACAGGGAAGGCTGAAGCTTTCTTT. Its protein is CASSDTRGGTGKAEAFF. V and J are TRBV6-1 and TRBJ1-1; D possibly corresponds to TRBD1 (6 bases). V was shortened by 3 bases and J by 6 bases, with 23 bases between the two germline ends. The CDR3 runs 17 residues. Germline CDR1 is MNHNS and CDR2 is SASEGT.

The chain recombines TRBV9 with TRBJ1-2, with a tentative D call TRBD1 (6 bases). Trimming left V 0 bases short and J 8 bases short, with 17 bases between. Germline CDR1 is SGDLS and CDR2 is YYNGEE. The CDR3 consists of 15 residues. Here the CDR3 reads CASSVARSSQGGYTF. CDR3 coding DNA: TGTGCCAGCAGCGTAGCTAGGAGTTCTCAGGGGGGCTACACCTTC.

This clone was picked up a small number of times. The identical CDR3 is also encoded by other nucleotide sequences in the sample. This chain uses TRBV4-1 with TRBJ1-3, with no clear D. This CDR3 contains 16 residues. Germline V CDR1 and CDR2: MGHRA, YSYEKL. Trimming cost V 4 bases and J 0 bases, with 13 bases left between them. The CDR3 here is CASSPGGADSGNTIYF. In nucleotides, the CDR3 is TGCGCCAGCAGCCCCGGCGGTGCGGACTCTGGAAACACCATATATTTT.

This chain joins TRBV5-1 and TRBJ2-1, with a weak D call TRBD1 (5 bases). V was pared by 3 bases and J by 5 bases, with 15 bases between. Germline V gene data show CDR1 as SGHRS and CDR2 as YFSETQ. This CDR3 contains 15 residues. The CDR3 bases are TGCGCCAGCAGCTCCACAGGATTCCACGACAATGAGCAGTTCTTC. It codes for CASSSTGFHDNEQFF. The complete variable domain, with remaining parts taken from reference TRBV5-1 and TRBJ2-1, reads KAGVTQTPRYLIKTRGQQVTLSCSPISGHRSVSWYQQTPGQGLQFLFEYFSETQRNKGNFPGRFSGRQFSNSRSEMNVSTLELGDSALYLCASSSTGFHDNEQFFGPGTRLTVL.

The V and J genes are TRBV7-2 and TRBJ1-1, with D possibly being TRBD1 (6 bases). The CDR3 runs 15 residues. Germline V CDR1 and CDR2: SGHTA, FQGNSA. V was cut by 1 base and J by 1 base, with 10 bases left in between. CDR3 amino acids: CASSLVRGRNTEAFF. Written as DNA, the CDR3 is TGTGCCAGCAGCTTAGTAAGGGGGAGGAACACTGAAGCTTTCTTT.

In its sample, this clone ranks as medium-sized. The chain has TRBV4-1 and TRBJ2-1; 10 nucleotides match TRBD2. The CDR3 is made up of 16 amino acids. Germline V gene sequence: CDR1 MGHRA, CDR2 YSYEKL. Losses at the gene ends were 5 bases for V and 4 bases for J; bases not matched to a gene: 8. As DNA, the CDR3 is TGCGCCAGCAGCTTACCTAGCGGGGGAGCATACAATGAGCAGTTCTTC. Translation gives CASSLPSGGAYNEQFF.

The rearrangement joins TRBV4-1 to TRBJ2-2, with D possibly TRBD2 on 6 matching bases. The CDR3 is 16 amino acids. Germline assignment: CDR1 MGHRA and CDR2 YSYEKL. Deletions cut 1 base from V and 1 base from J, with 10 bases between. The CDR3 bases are TGCGCCAGCAGCCAAGTACTTAGCGGGAACACCGGGGAGCTGTTTTTT. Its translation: CASSQVLSGNTGELFF.

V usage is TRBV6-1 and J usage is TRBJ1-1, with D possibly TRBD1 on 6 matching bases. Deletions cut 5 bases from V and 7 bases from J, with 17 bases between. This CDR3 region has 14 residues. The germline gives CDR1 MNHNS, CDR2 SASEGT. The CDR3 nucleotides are TGTGCCAGCAGTTCCGTCAGGGGAACAGATGAAGCTTTCTTT. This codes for CASSSVRGTDEAFF.

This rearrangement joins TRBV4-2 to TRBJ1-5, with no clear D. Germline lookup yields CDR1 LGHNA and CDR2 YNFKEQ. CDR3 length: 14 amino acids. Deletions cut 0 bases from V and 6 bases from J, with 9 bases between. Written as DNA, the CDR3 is TGTGCCAGCAGCCAAGAGAAATACGGTCAGCCCCAGCATTTT. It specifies CASSQEKYGQPQHF.